These 27 T cell receptor beta chains were sequenced from one sample in a study of blood T cell repertoires in COVID-19. Clones were sequenced by immunoSEQ multiplex PCR, and TCRdb holds only the in-frame ones, with some missing. The profile shows some 70,000 clones, 80% to 90% of them singletons. Input material: peripheral blood. These receptors were taken from a man aged 50 or older with active COVID-19.

The V call is TRBV2, the J call TRBJ1-4; D gene uncertain. The CDR3 runs to 15 residues. Between the trimmed V and J ends, which lost 3 bases and 0 bases, there was a span of 8 bases. Germline values: CDR1 SNHLY, CDR2 FYNNEI. Here the CDR3 DNA reads TGTGCCAGCAGTGACACGGGAGCAACTAATGAAAAACTGTTTTTT. Translated: CASSDTGATNEKLFF.

This chain links TRBV7-2 with TRBJ2-7, with 14 bases matching TRBD2. The CDR3 runs 15 residues. The trim removed 6 bases at V and 4 bases at J, leaving 5 bases unmatched. Germline V gene sequence: CDR1 SGHTA, CDR2 FQGNSA. CDR3 nucleotide sequence: TGTGCCAGCAGTCGGACTAGCGGGGGGCTTTACGAGCAGTACTTC. As protein: CASSRTSGGLYEQYF.

The V gene is TRBV4-1, the J gene TRBJ2-1; a possible D gene is TRBD1 (7 bases). CDR1 MGHRA and CDR2 YSYEKL come from the germline V gene. This CDR3 spans 14 amino acids. V lost 7 bases, J lost 4 bases, and 14 bases lay in between. The CDR3 here is CASNRQGLYNEQFF. The CDR3 DNA sequence: TGCGCCAGCAACAGACAGGGACTGTACAATGAGCAGTTCTTC.

The chain carries TRBV7-6 and TRBJ1-1, with a weak D call TRBD1 (6 bases). The germline gives CDR1 SGHVS, CDR2 FNYEAQ. Trimming took 5 bases from V and 1 from J, leaving 8 bases between them. This CDR3 has 13 residues. DNA of the CDR3: TGTGCCAGCAGCCGGACAGAGAACACTGAAGCTTTCTTT. Protein: CASSRTENTEAFF.

This chain connects TRBV30 to TRBJ2-3; weak D call: TRBD1 (6 bases). V shed 3 bases and J shed 6 bases, with 16 bases lying between them. This CDR3 has 14 residues. Germline V lookup: CDR1 GTSNPN, CDR2 SVGIG (reference sequence). DNA of the CDR3: TGTGCCTGGAGCAGGGGCGGTACGGAGGATACGCAGTATTTT. Protein product: CAWSRGGTEDTQYF.

The chain employs TRBV5-8 and TRBJ1-1; D is uncertain. Looked up from germline, CDR1 is SGHTS and CDR2 is YDEGEE. V lost 4 bases and J 8 bases, leaving 9 bases between the germline ends. The CDR3 runs to 11 residues. The CDR3 reads CASSRTVEAFF. CDR3 nucleotide sequence: TGTGCCAGCAGCCGTACAGTAGAAGCTTTCTTT. Filled out from reference TRBV5-8 and TRBJ1-1, the complete variable domain reads EAGVTQSPTHLIKTRGQQATLRCSPISGHTSVYWYQQALGLGLQFLLWYDEGEERNRGNFPPRFSGRQFPNYSSELNVNALELEDSALYLCASSRTVEAFFGQGTRLTVV.

The chain employs TRBV7-8 and TRBJ1-2; no firm D call. Trimming stripped 0 bases from V and 8 bases from J, with 13 bases between. The CDR3 is 14 residues long. CDR1 and CDR2 (germline): SGHVS, FQNEAQ. CDR3 sequence reads: CASSLAGRAGGYTF. CDR3 nucleotide sequence: TGTGCCAGCAGCTTAGCAGGGAGGGCGGGAGGCTACACCTTC.

V and J are TRBV2 and TRBJ2-1; D is possibly TRBD1 (5 bases). CDR3 length: 14 residues. Trimming pared 7 bases from V and 8 bases from J, leaving 18 bases between. Germline V gene data show CDR1 as SNHLY and CDR2 as FYNNEI. CDR3 DNA sequence: TGTGCCAGCAACCCAGACAGCCCCCAGGATGAGCAGTTCTTC. Its translation is CASNPDSPQDEQFF.

The chain employs TRBV5-5 and TRBJ1-2, with D hard to call. V shed 0 bases and J shed 4 bases, with 10 bases lying between them. This CDR3 is built from 14 residues. The germline V gene has CDR1 SGHKS and CDR2 YYEKEE (reference sequence). CDR3 loop: CASSLDAAGYGYTF. The CDR3 coding sequence is TGTGCCAGCAGCTTGGATGCAGCAGGCTATGGCTACACCTTC.

The chain has TRBV16 and TRBJ2-7; 7 bases fit TRBD2. Trimming removed 0 bases from V and 0 bases from J; junction bases left unmatched: 5. Germline values: CDR1 KGHSY, CDR2 FQNENV. The CDR3 covers 16 residues. The CDR3 coding sequence is TGTGCCAGCAGCCAATCGGCGGGAGCATTCTCCTACGAGCAGTACTTC. Its translation is CASSQSAGAFSYEQYF.

The chain joins TRBV5-1 to TRBJ1-4; maybe TRBD1 (5 bases). Germline-derived CDR1 and CDR2 are SGHRS and YFSETQ. This CDR3 region has 15 residues. V lost 5 bases, J lost 0 bases, and 11 bases lay in between. CDR3 bases: TGCGCCAGCAGTTTCCGGGGGACAACTAATGAAAAACTGTTTTTT. Encoded protein: CASSFRGTTNEKLFF. Using reference TRBV5-1 and TRBJ1-4 for the parts outside the CDR3, the full variable domain is KAGVTQTPRYLIKTRGQQVTLSCSPISGHRSVSWYQQTPGQGLQFLFEYFSETQRNKGNFPGRFSGRQFSNSRSEMNVSTLELGDSALYLCASSFRGTTNEKLFFGSGTQLSVL.

This CDR3 reads CASSFGAGSSTDTQYF. The CDR3 nucleotides are TGCGCCAGCAGCTTTGGAGCGGGGTCTAGCACAGATACGCAGTATTTT. The V gene is TRBV5-1, the J gene TRBJ2-3, with 7 positions matching TRBD2. Losses at the gene ends were 2 bases for V and 0 bases for J; bases not matched to a gene: 6. In germline, CDR1 is SGHRS, CDR2 YFSETQ. This CDR3 has 16 amino acids.

This chain links TRBV5-1 with TRBJ1-1; D may be TRBD1 (6 bases). V shed 4 bases and J shed 4 bases, with 14 bases lying between them. The germline V gene encodes CDR1 SGHRS and CDR2 YFSETQ. This CDR3 spans 14 amino acids. CDR3 protein: CASSASQGPTEAFF. In DNA form, the CDR3 reads TGCGCCAGCAGCGCCTCCCAGGGGCCCACTGAAGCTTTCTTT.

Details on this clone: This same CDR3 is encoded by further DNA sequences in the sample. J is TRBJ1-1 and V is TRBV7-9, with D tentatively TRBD1 (6 bases). Looked up from germline, CDR1 is SEHNR and CDR2 is FQNEAQ (reference sequence). V gave up 1 base and J gave up 1 base, with 7 bases separating them. The CDR3 runs to 14 residues. CDR3 sequence: CASSLEGGNTEAFF. The DNA for the CDR3 is TGTGCCAGCAGCTTAGAAGGGGGGAACACTGAAGCTTTCTTT.

This clone was seen a handful of times. The chain uses TRBV15 and TRBJ1-6; a possible D gene is TRBD1 (6 bases). The CDR3 consists of 15 residues. V lost 0 bases and J lost 7, with 10 bases in between. Looked up from germline, CDR1 is LNHNV and CDR2 is YYDKDF (reference sequence). CDR3 amino acids: CATSRDPRGNSPLHF. The CDR3 coding sequence is TGTGCCACCAGCAGAGATCCGAGGGGGAATTCACCCCTCCACTTT.

V is TRBV7-9 and J is TRBJ1-2; TRBD1 agrees at 7 bases. V trimming: 3 bases; J trimming: 4 bases; junction bases outside the gene matches: 8. This CDR3 is built from 15 residues. The germline gives CDR1 SEHNR, CDR2 FQNEAQ (reference sequence). CDR3 in DNA: TGTGCCAGCAGCTTTTCCGGGACAGCAAGCTATGGCTACACCTTC. Its protein is CASSFSGTASYGYTF.

This chain uses TRBV18 with TRBJ2-2; no clear D. Deletions cut 3 bases from V and 3 bases from J, with 14 bases between. Germline CDR1 is KGHSH and CDR2 is LQKENI. The CDR3 has 16 amino acids. The CDR3 sequence: CASSPPPRSYTGELFF. CDR3 nucleotides: TGTGCCAGCTCACCCCCTCCGCGAAGTTACACCGGGGAGCTGTTTTTT.

The V call is TRBV9, the J call TRBJ2-3; 8 bases match TRBD2. The trim removed 4 bases at V and 3 bases at J, leaving 4 bases unmatched. The germline V gene encodes CDR1 SGDLS and CDR2 YYNGEE. There are 14 residues in the CDR3. CDR3 nucleotides: TGTGCCAGCAGCCGGGGGGGCGTTACAGATACGCAGTATTTT. Translated: CASSRGGVTDTQYF.

This clone is a singleton in its sample. V and J are TRBV2 and TRBJ1-3, with 8 bases that match TRBD1. CDR1 and CDR2 (germline): SNHLY, FYNNEI. With 7 bases clipped from V and 7 bases from J, the junction kept 9 bases outside the gene matches. The CDR3 consists of 14 residues. The CDR3 coding sequence is TGTGCCAGCACTCCCGGACAGGGTAGGAACACCATATATTTT. Translated: CASTPGQGRNTIYF.

The genes are TRBV4-2 and TRBJ2-7, with a possible D match to TRBD1 (5 bases). The germline V gene has CDR1 LGHNA and CDR2 YNFKEQ. The CDR3 has 15 residues. Trimming removed 0 bases from V and 1 base from J, with 10 bases in between. The CDR3 region is CASSQDGQGSYEQYF. The CDR3 nucleotides are TGTGCCAGCAGCCAAGATGGGCAGGGTTCCTACGAGCAGTACTTC.

The V gene is TRBV6-1, the J gene TRBJ1-5; 8 bases map to TRBD1. The V gene end was trimmed by 2 bases and the J gene end by 5 bases; junction bases not matched to a gene: 8. The germline CDR1 and CDR2 sequences are MNHNS and SASEGT. This CDR3 contains 16 residues. This CDR3 is CASSESGTGPYQPQHF. The CDR3 DNA sequence: TGTGCCAGCAGTGAATCCGGGACAGGTCCGTATCAGCCCCAGCATTTT.

This rearrangement joins TRBV27 to TRBJ1-1; the match to TRBD1 covers 10 bases. CDR1 and CDR2 (germline): MNHEY, SMNVEV (reference sequence). The CDR3 totals 15 residues. The junction had 5 bases not matched to a gene; V was cut back by 2 bases and J by 5 bases. CDR3 sequence reads: CASSLTGQGMTEAFF. CDR3 in DNA: TGTGCCAGCAGTTTAACGGGACAGGGGATGACTGAAGCTTTCTTT.

V and J are TRBV19 and TRBJ2-2, with 8 bases matching TRBD2. Germline CDR1 reads LNHDA; CDR2 reads SQIVND (reference sequence). The CDR3 covers 16 residues. Unmatched junction bases numbered 13, after V lost 6 bases and J lost 7 bases. The CDR3, as DNA: TGTGCCAGTAGCCCATCAGGTAGCGGGGTAATCGGGGAGCTGTTTTTT. Translating it yields CASSPSGSGVIGELFF.

The chain recombines TRBV4-1 with TRBJ2-1; the D is unclear. Germline CDR1 MGHRA, CDR2 YSYEKL. The CDR3 is 13 amino acids. Between the trimmed V and J ends, which lost 4 bases and 4 bases, there was a span of 8 bases. The DNA for the CDR3 is TGCGCCAGCAGCCGACTGTTATACAATGAGCAGTTCTTC. This sequence encodes CASSRLLYNEQFF.

The genes are TRBV6-2 or TRBV6-3 and TRBJ2-7; 9 bases align to TRBD1. Germline V gives CDR1 MNHEY, CDR2 SVGEGT. After removal of 5 bases from V and 6 bases from J, the junction contained 11 bases not matched to a gene. CDR3 length: 15 amino acids. The DNA of the CDR3 is TGTGCCAGCAGTCGCCCCGGGGACAGGGCTCCCGAGCAGTACTTC. It codes for CASSRPGDRAPEQYF.

This clone was observed a single time. The V gene is TRBV5-6, the J gene TRBJ1-2; D might be TRBD1 (6 bases). V was shortened by 3 bases and J by 10 bases, with 10 bases between the two germline ends. Germline CDR1 and CDR2: SGHDT and YYEEEE. The CDR3 runs to 11 residues. Here the CDR3 DNA reads TGTGCCAGCAGCTCTTCAGGGGTCTACACCTTC. Its translation: CASSSSGVYTF.

The CDR3 spells CASSYAPGGEEKLFF. In nucleotides, the CDR3 is TGTGCCAGCAGTTACGCCCCAGGGGGCGAAGAAAAACTGTTTTTT. V usage is TRBV6-5 and J usage is TRBJ1-4, with 8 bases fitting TRBD1. The CDR3 is made up of 15 amino acids. Germline lookup yields CDR1 MNHEY and CDR2 SVGAGI. V lost 2 bases, J lost 8 bases, and 7 bases stayed unmatched.